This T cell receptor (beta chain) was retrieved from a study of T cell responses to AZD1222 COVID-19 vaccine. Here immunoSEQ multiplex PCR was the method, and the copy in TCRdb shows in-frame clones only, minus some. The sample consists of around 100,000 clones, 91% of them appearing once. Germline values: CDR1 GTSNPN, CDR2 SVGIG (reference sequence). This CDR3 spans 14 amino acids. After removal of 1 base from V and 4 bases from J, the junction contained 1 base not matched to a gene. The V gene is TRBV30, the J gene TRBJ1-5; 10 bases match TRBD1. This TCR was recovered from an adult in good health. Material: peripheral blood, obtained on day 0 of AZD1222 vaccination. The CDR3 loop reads CAWSGTGGNQPQHF. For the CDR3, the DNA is TGTGCCTGGAGTGGGACAGGGGGGAATCAGCCCCAGCATTTT.